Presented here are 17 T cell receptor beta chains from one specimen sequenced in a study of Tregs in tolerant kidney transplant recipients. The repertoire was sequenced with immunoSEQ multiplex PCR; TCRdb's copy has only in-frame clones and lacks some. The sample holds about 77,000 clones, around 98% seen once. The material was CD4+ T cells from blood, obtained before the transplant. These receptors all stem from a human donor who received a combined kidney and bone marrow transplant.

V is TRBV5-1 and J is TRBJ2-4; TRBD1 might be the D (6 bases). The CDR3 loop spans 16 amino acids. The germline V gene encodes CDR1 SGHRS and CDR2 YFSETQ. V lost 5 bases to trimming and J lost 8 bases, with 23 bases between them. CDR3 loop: CASSSPTGAGYDIQYF. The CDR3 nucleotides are TGCGCCAGCAGTTCCCCGACAGGCGCCGGCTATGACATTCAGTACTTC.

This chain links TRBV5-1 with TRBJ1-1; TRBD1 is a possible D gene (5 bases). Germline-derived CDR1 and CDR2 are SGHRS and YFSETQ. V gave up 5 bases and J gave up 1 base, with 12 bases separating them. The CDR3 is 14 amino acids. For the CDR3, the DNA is TGCGCCAGCAGGCGTCGGGGGGAGAACACTGAAGCTTTCTTT. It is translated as CASRRRGENTEAFF.

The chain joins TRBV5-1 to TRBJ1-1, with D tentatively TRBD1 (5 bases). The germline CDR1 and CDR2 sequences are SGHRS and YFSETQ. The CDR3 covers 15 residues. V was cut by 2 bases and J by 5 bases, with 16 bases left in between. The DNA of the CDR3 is TGCGCCAGCAGCTTCTCTAACGGGGGGGAAACTGAAGCTTTCTTT. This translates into CASSFSNGGETEAFF.

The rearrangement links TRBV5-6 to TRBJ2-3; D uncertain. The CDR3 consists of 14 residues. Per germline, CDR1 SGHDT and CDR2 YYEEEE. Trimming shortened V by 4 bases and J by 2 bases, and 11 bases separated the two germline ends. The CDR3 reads CASSKTGYTDTQYF. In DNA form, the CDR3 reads TGTGCCAGCAGCAAGACTGGCTACACAGATACGCAGTATTTT.

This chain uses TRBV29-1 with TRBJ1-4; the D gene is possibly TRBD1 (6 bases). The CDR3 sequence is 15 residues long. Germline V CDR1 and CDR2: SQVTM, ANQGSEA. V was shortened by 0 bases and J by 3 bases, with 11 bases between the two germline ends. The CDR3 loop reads CSVEDATGPNEKLFF. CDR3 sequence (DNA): TGCAGCGTTGAAGATGCAACAGGGCCTAATGAAAAACTGTTTTTT.

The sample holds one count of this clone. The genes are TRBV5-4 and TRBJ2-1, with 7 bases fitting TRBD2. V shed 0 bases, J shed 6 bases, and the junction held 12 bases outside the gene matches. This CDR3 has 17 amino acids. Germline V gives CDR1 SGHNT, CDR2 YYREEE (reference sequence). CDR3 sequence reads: CASSLASGRELGNEQFF. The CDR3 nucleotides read TGTGCCAGCAGCTTGGCCTCGGGGCGGGAGCTCGGCAATGAGCAGTTCTTC.

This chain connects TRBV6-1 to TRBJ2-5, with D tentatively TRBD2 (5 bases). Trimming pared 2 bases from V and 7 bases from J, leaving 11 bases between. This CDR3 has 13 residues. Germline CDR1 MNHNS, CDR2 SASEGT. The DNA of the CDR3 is TGTGCCAGCAGTGAACTGCAGGCGGGGACCCAGTACTTC. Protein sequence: CASSELQAGTQYF.

CDR3 residues: CASSQGPRGRRAYEQYF. The CDR3 nucleotides read TGCGCCAGCAGCCAAGGCCCCCGGGGTCGGCGAGCCTACGAGCAGTACTTC. This sequence joins TRBV4-1 and TRBJ2-7; D perhaps matches TRBD2 (5 bases). CDR1 MGHRA and CDR2 YSYEKL come from the germline V gene. The ends were cut back, 1 base at V and 2 bases at J, with 18 bases in the middle. The CDR3 sequence is 17 residues long.

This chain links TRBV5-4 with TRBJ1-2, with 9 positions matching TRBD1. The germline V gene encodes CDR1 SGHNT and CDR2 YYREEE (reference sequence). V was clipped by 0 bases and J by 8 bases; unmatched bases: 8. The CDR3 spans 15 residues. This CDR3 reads CASSLDLQGAVGYTF. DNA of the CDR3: TGTGCCAGCAGCTTGGACCTACAGGGGGCGGTCGGCTACACCTTC.

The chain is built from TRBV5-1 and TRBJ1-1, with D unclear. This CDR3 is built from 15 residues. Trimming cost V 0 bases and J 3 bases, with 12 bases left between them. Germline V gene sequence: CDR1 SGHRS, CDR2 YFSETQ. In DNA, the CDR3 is TGCGCCAGCAGCTTGGGTGCAGGCTCCGACACTGAAGCTTTCTTT. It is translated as CASSLGAGSDTEAFF.

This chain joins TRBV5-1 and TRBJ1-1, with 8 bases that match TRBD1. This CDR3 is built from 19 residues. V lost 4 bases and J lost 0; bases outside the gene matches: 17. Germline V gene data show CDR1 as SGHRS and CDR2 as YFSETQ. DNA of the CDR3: TGCGCCAGCAGCCTGGGACAGGTAAATCTACCTCTCATGAACACTGAAGCTTTCTTT. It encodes CASSLGQVNLPLMNTEAFF.

CDR3 coding DNA: TGTGCCAGCAGCCAAGATCGGTTCGGCAGGGGGCATACTGAAGCTTTCTTT. This sequence encodes CASSQDRFGRGHTEAFF. The chain combines TRBV4-2 with TRBJ1-1; 8 bases map to TRBD1. With 0 bases clipped from V and 5 bases from J, the junction kept 11 bases outside the gene matches. Germline lookup yields CDR1 LGHNA and CDR2 YNFKEQ. The CDR3 runs 17 residues.

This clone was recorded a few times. The CDR3 DNA reads as TGCAGCGTTGGTAGGGGGACGTCCTACAATGAGCAGTTCTTC. Protein sequence: CSVGRGTSYNEQFF. The chain uses TRBV29-1 and TRBJ2-1, with D maybe TRBD1 (6 bases). This CDR3 has 14 residues. V was pared by 4 bases and J by 1 base, with 11 bases between. Germline lookup yields CDR1 SQVTM and CDR2 ANQGSEA.

The CDR3 loop reads CASSPSTSGGAWNEQFF. The CDR3 DNA sequence: TGTGCCAGCAGTCCATCCACTAGCGGGGGGGCTTGGAATGAGCAGTTCTTC. The chain has TRBV28 and TRBJ2-1; 13 bases align to TRBD2. J lost 7 bases, V lost 5 bases, and 11 bases had no gene match. CDR1 is MDHEN, CDR2 SYDVKM, per germline. CDR3 size: 17 residues.

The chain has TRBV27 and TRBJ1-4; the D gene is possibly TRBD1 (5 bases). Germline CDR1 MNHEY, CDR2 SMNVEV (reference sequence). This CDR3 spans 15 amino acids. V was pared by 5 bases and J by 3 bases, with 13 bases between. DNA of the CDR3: TGTGCCAGCAGTCCCGGGAGGGGAGCTAATGAAAAACTGTTTTTT. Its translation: CASSPGRGANEKLFF.

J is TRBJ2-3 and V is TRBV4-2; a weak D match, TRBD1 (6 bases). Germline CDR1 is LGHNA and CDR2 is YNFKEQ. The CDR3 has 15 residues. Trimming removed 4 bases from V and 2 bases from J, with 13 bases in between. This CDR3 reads CASSRGQTTTDTQYF. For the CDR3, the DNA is TGTGCCAGCAGCCGAGGACAGACCACCACAGATACGCAGTATTTT.

CDR3 sequence (DNA): TGCGCCAGCAGCTTGTCCGGGTCACCTCTATGGAGCTACACCTTC. Translation: CASSLSGSPLWSYTF. The V and J genes are TRBV5-1 and TRBJ1-2; D is unresolved. CDR1 is SGHRS and CDR2 is YFSETQ in the germline V gene. The ends were cut back, 1 base at V and 9 bases at J, with 19 bases in the middle. This CDR3 is 15 amino acids long. Combining the CDR3 with reference TRBV5-1 and TRBJ1-2 gives the whole variable domain KAGVTQTPRYLIKTRGQQVTLSCSPISGHRSVSWYQQTPGQGLQFLFEYFSETQRNKGNFPGRFSGRQFSNSRSEMNVSTLELGDSALYLCASSLSGSPLWSYTFGSGTRLTVV.